The source of this T cell receptor beta chain is a study of T cells expressing NK-cell markers. Reprocessing the 5' RACE reads, TCRdb reports a single entry for every CDR3 protein and omits DNA. With some 110,000 distinct CDR3 sequences in the sample, the ten largest clones hold 18%. The CDR3 totals 13 residues. Germline CDR1 and CDR2: DFQATT and SNEGSKA (reference sequence). Sequenced input: blood T cells: a sorted CD56 or NKG2C T cell subset, CD4+ or CD8+ T cells, or bulk PBMC T cells (not recorded which). This chain uses TRBV20-1 with TRBJ2-2. The source is a woman aged 18 to 75 in good health. CDR3 in amino acids: CSASLRNTGELFF.